The 25 T cell receptor beta chains given below trace back to one sample, sequenced in a study of cytomegalovirus exposure and HLA in healthy donors. Both 60 Vbeta primers and 13 Jbeta primers went into the PCR. Sequencing used immunoSEQ multiplex PCR; TCRdb keeps in-frame clones, though not all of them. Its table lists 200,000 to 250,000 clones. Sequencing used PBMCs. These receptors came from a woman younger than 45 in good health and CMV-seropositive.

This chain connects TRBV7-8 to TRBJ2-3; D gene ambiguous. There are 12 residues in the CDR3. CDR1 is SGHVS and CDR2 is FQNEAQ in the germline V gene. V gave up 6 bases and J gave up 6 bases, with 10 bases separating them. In nucleotides, the CDR3 is TGTGCCAGCAGACAACCTGGTGATACGCAGTATTTT. This codes for CASRQPGDTQYF.

The V gene is TRBV13, the J gene TRBJ1-5, with D uncertain. V lost 0 bases, J lost 9 bases, and 6 bases lay in between. This CDR3 comprises 12 residues. CDR1 PRHDT and CDR2 FYEKMQ come from the germline V gene (reference sequence). In nucleotides, the CDR3 is TGTGCCAGCAGCTTAGGCGTTTCGCCCCAGCATTTT. Translated, it gives CASSLGVSPQHF.

The chain recombines TRBV6-1 with TRBJ2-7; possible D gene TRBD1, 5 bases. From germline, CDR1 is MNHNS and CDR2 SASEGT. The CDR3 has 14 residues. The germline V and J ends were trimmed by 4 bases and 2 bases, with 12 bases remaining between them. The CDR3 nucleotides read TGTGCCAGCAGTGGTCAGGGTCTAGCCTACGAGCAGTACTTC. Translating gives CASSGQGLAYEQYF.

The chain joins TRBV7-9 to TRBJ2-2; weak D call: TRBD1 (5 bases). The ends were cut back, 2 bases at V and 1 base at J, with 8 bases in the middle. Germline V gene sequence: CDR1 SEHNR, CDR2 FQNEAQ (reference sequence). The CDR3 has 15 residues. CDR3 bases: TGTGCCAGCAGCTTAAAAGGACAGAACACCGGGGAGCTGTTTTTT. It encodes CASSLKGQNTGELFF. The complete variable domain, with remaining parts taken from reference TRBV7-9 and TRBJ2-2, reads DTGVSQNPRHKITKRGQNVTFRCDPISEHNRLYWYRQTLGQGPEFLTYFQNEAQLEKSRLLSDRFSAERPKGSFSTLEIQRTEQGDSAMYLCASSLKGQNTGELFFGEGSRLTVL.

This chain links TRBV7-2 with TRBJ2-5; 7 positions match TRBD1. The CDR3 loop spans 15 amino acids. Per the germline V gene, CDR1 is SGHTA and CDR2 is FQGNSA. Germline trimming cut 5 bases from V and 4 bases from J; bases unmatched to any gene: 10. CDR3 sequence: CASSPQTGWGETQYF. The CDR3 DNA sequence: TGTGCCAGCAGCCCTCAGACAGGGTGGGGAGAGACCCAGTACTTC.

This chain uses TRBV11-3 with TRBJ2-1; D may be TRBD1 (5 bases). Germline V gene data show CDR1 as SGHNT and CDR2 as YENEEA. V gave up 5 bases and J gave up 0 bases, with 5 bases separating them. The length of the CDR3 is 13 residues. CDR3 nucleotide sequence: TGTGCCAGCAGCGACAGCTCCTACAATGAGCAGTTCTTC. Protein sequence: CASSDSSYNEQFF.

The J gene is TRBJ1-1, the V gene TRBV5-1, with TRBD1 matching 7 bases. Germline values: CDR1 SGHRS, CDR2 YFSETQ. V lost 4 bases, J lost 5 bases, and 11 bases stayed unmatched. The CDR3 covers 15 residues. Here the CDR3 DNA reads TGCGCCAGCAGCATTGGGACAGTGAGGGGGACTGAAGCTTTCTTT. Protein sequence: CASSIGTVRGTEAFF. Combining the CDR3 with reference TRBV5-1 and TRBJ1-1 gives the whole variable domain KAGVTQTPRYLIKTRGQQVTLSCSPISGHRSVSWYQQTPGQGLQFLFEYFSETQRNKGNFPGRFSGRQFSNSRSEMNVSTLELGDSALYLCASSIGTVRGTEAFFGQGTRLTVV.

The chain recombines TRBV11-2 with TRBJ2-1; perhaps TRBD1 as D (5 bases). The germline V gene encodes CDR1 SGHAT and CDR2 FQNNGV. The CDR3 length is 17 residues. V lost 0 bases and J lost 4, with 16 bases in between. CDR3 region: CASSLDLPGMFYNEQFF. CDR3 coding DNA: TGTGCCAGCAGCTTAGATCTTCCAGGGATGTTTTACAATGAGCAGTTCTTC.

The chain has TRBV7-9 and TRBJ2-1; TRBD2 is a possible D gene (6 bases). Germline V gives CDR1 SEHNR, CDR2 FQNEAQ (reference sequence). The CDR3 has 16 amino acids. V lost 6 bases and J 8 bases, leaving 23 bases between the germline ends. The CDR3 protein is CASSTPGTGYSDEQFF. The DNA of the CDR3 is TGTGCCAGCAGTACCCCCGGGACTGGATATTCCGATGAGCAGTTCTTC. Together with reference TRBV7-9 and TRBJ2-1, the CDR3 gives the full variable domain: DTGVSQNPRHKITKRGQNVTFRCDPISEHNRLYWYRQTLGQGPEFLTYFQNEAQLEKSRLLSDRFSAERPKGSFSTLEIQRTEQGDSAMYLCASSTPGTGYSDEQFFGPGTRLTVL.

This chain links TRBV19 with TRBJ1-3; D is undetermined. Trimming stripped 4 bases from V and 0 bases from J, with 19 bases between. The CDR3 covers 18 residues. Looked up from germline, CDR1 is LNHDA and CDR2 is SQIVND (reference sequence). The CDR3 DNA is TGTGCCAGTAGTAACGACCCCCACAGCCTCCGCTCTGGAAACACCATATATTTT. This gives the protein CASSNDPHSLRSGNTIYF.

The V gene is TRBV2, the J gene TRBJ1-2; tentative D call: TRBD1 (6 bases). V lost 10 bases to trimming and J lost 8 bases, with 14 bases between them. The CDR3 runs to 11 residues. The V gene's germline CDR1 is SNHLY and CDR2 FYNNEI. The CDR3 nucleotides are TGTGCCAAAACAGGGATCGTCGGCTACACCTTC. It yields the protein CAKTGIVGYTF.

The chain joins TRBV9 to TRBJ2-7; 8 bases align to TRBD2. The CDR3 consists of 15 residues. J lost 5 bases, V lost 4 bases, and 11 bases had no gene match. Germline CDR1 and CDR2: SGDLS and YYNGEE. The DNA of the CDR3 is TGTGCCAGCAGCCCTTTTCCGGGGGGGCGGAACGAGCAGTACTTC. This codes for CASSPFPGGRNEQYF.

This sequence joins TRBV5-1 and TRBJ2-1; the D gene is possibly TRBD2 (6 bases). CDR3 length equals 15 residues. The V gene lost 0 bases and the J gene lost 3 bases, with 10 bases spanning the gap. CDR1 is SGHRS, CDR2 YFSETQ, per germline. CDR3 amino acids: CASSLAGVGYNEQFF. DNA of the CDR3: TGCGCCAGCAGCTTGGCGGGAGTGGGCTACAATGAGCAGTTCTTC.

V is TRBV12-5 and J is TRBJ2-5, with 8 positions matching TRBD1. With the DNA end fitting TRBJ2-7 better, the J assignment may be wrong. Germline assignment: CDR1 LGHNT and CDR2 FRNRAP. The CDR3 extends over 15 amino acids. The CDR3 DNA reads TGTGCTAGTGGACGAGGACAGGGTGTCTCCTACGAGCAGTACTTC. It yields the protein CASGRGQGVSYEQYF.

This chain uses TRBV19 with TRBJ1-2, with D perhaps TRBD1 (6 bases). V was trimmed by 3 bases and J by 7 bases, leaving 6 bases between them. This CDR3 has 11 amino acids. Germline CDR1 reads LNHDA; CDR2 reads SQIVND (reference sequence). As DNA, the CDR3 is TGTGCCAGTAGTATCAGGGGTGGCTACACCTTC. This sequence encodes CASSIRGGYTF.

The chain couples TRBV15 to TRBJ1-3; D perhaps matches TRBD1 (5 bases). The CDR3 sequence is 16 residues long. V was trimmed by 3 bases and J by 0 bases, leaving 12 bases between them. CDR1 LNHNV and CDR2 YYDKDF come from the germline V gene (reference sequence). CDR3 bases: TGTGCCACCAGCAGGGGCTGGGGCGCCTCTGGAAACACCATATATTTT. This sequence encodes CATSRGWGASGNTIYF.

The V and J genes are TRBV7-2 and TRBJ2-5; D might be TRBD1 (6 bases). The CDR3 is made up of 15 amino acids. V was cut by 4 bases and J by 4 bases, with 16 bases left in between. Germline CDR1 reads SGHTA; CDR2 reads FQGNSA. The CDR3 sequence is CASSSQGHGRETQYF. Here the CDR3 DNA reads TGTGCCAGCAGCTCACAGGGCCACGGTCGAGAGACCCAGTACTTC.

The genes are TRBV27 and TRBJ2-3; TRBD2 might be the D (6 bases). V was clipped by 6 bases and J by 1 base, with 8 bases between them. The CDR3 extends over 13 amino acids. Germline V gives CDR1 MNHEY, CDR2 SMNVEV (reference sequence). CDR3 sequence: CASRWEGTDTQYF. The CDR3, as DNA: TGTGCCAGCAGGTGGGAGGGCACAGATACGCAGTATTTT.

In DNA form, the CDR3 reads TGTGCCAGCAGCCCCCCCCAGGGCCCTGAAGCTTTCTTT. Protein sequence: CASSPPQGPEAFF. V is TRBV6-5 and J is TRBJ1-1, with D possibly matching TRBD1 (5 bases). The CDR3 extends over 13 amino acids. Per the germline V gene, CDR1 is MNHEY and CDR2 is SVGAGI. Deletions cut 6 bases from V and 6 bases from J, with 14 bases between.

This chain connects TRBV15 to TRBJ1-4; tentatively, D is TRBD1 (5 bases). V lost 7 bases and J 7 bases, leaving 13 bases between the germline ends. The CDR3 covers 13 residues. The germline CDR1 and CDR2 sequences are LNHNV and YYDKDF (reference sequence). Here the CDR3 DNA reads TGTGCCACCAACCCCACGGGGGGTGAAAAACTGTTTTTT. It translates to CATNPTGGEKLFF.

V usage is TRBV6-1 and J usage is TRBJ1-2, with D hard to call. With 3 bases removed from V and 1 base from J, the gap between germline ends came to 3 bases. CDR1 is MNHNS and CDR2 is SASEGT in the germline V gene. The length of the CDR3 is 12 residues. The CDR3 reads CASSDLNYGYTF. CDR3 sequence (DNA): TGTGCCAGCAGTGACCTTAACTATGGCTACACCTTC.

The chain combines TRBV2 with TRBJ1-2; TRBD1 is a possible D gene (6 bases). The V end lost 4 bases, the J end lost 5 bases, and 14 bases lay between the germline ends. Germline assignment: CDR1 SNHLY and CDR2 FYNNEI. This CDR3 has 14 residues. CDR3 nucleotide sequence: TGTGCCAGCAGTGGCCACAGGGTAGGGTATGGCTACACCTTC. It specifies CASSGHRVGYGYTF.

The J gene is TRBJ2-5, the V gene TRBV7-2, with a weak D call TRBD1 (5 bases). V gave up 5 bases and J gave up 5 bases, with 12 bases separating them. The CDR3 is 13 amino acids. Germline V gene sequence: CDR1 SGHTA, CDR2 FQGNSA. The CDR3, as DNA: TGTGCCAGCAGCAGACAGACCGGGGAGACCCAGTACTTC. Translation: CASSRQTGETQYF.

The chain links TRBV5-4 to TRBJ2-1, with 8 bases matching TRBD2. The CDR3 length is 14 residues. Trimming took 5 bases from V and 2 from J; bases not matched to a gene: 3. The germline gives CDR1 SGHNT, CDR2 YYREEE (reference sequence). The CDR3 here is CASSPTSAYNEQFF. CDR3 bases: TGTGCCAGCAGTCCGACTAGCGCCTACAATGAGCAGTTCTTC.

Regarding this clone: Other DNA sequences in this specimen translate into the identical CDR3. This rearrangement joins TRBV5-1 to TRBJ2-7; TRBD2 is a possible D gene (6 bases). The V gene lost 0 bases and the J gene lost 0 bases, with 13 bases spanning the gap. The V gene's germline CDR1 is SGHRS and CDR2 YFSETQ. The CDR3 totals 16 residues. The CDR3 loop reads CASSLGAGPSSYEQYF. The CDR3 bases are TGCGCCAGCAGCTTGGGGGCGGGACCGAGCTCCTACGAGCAGTACTTC.